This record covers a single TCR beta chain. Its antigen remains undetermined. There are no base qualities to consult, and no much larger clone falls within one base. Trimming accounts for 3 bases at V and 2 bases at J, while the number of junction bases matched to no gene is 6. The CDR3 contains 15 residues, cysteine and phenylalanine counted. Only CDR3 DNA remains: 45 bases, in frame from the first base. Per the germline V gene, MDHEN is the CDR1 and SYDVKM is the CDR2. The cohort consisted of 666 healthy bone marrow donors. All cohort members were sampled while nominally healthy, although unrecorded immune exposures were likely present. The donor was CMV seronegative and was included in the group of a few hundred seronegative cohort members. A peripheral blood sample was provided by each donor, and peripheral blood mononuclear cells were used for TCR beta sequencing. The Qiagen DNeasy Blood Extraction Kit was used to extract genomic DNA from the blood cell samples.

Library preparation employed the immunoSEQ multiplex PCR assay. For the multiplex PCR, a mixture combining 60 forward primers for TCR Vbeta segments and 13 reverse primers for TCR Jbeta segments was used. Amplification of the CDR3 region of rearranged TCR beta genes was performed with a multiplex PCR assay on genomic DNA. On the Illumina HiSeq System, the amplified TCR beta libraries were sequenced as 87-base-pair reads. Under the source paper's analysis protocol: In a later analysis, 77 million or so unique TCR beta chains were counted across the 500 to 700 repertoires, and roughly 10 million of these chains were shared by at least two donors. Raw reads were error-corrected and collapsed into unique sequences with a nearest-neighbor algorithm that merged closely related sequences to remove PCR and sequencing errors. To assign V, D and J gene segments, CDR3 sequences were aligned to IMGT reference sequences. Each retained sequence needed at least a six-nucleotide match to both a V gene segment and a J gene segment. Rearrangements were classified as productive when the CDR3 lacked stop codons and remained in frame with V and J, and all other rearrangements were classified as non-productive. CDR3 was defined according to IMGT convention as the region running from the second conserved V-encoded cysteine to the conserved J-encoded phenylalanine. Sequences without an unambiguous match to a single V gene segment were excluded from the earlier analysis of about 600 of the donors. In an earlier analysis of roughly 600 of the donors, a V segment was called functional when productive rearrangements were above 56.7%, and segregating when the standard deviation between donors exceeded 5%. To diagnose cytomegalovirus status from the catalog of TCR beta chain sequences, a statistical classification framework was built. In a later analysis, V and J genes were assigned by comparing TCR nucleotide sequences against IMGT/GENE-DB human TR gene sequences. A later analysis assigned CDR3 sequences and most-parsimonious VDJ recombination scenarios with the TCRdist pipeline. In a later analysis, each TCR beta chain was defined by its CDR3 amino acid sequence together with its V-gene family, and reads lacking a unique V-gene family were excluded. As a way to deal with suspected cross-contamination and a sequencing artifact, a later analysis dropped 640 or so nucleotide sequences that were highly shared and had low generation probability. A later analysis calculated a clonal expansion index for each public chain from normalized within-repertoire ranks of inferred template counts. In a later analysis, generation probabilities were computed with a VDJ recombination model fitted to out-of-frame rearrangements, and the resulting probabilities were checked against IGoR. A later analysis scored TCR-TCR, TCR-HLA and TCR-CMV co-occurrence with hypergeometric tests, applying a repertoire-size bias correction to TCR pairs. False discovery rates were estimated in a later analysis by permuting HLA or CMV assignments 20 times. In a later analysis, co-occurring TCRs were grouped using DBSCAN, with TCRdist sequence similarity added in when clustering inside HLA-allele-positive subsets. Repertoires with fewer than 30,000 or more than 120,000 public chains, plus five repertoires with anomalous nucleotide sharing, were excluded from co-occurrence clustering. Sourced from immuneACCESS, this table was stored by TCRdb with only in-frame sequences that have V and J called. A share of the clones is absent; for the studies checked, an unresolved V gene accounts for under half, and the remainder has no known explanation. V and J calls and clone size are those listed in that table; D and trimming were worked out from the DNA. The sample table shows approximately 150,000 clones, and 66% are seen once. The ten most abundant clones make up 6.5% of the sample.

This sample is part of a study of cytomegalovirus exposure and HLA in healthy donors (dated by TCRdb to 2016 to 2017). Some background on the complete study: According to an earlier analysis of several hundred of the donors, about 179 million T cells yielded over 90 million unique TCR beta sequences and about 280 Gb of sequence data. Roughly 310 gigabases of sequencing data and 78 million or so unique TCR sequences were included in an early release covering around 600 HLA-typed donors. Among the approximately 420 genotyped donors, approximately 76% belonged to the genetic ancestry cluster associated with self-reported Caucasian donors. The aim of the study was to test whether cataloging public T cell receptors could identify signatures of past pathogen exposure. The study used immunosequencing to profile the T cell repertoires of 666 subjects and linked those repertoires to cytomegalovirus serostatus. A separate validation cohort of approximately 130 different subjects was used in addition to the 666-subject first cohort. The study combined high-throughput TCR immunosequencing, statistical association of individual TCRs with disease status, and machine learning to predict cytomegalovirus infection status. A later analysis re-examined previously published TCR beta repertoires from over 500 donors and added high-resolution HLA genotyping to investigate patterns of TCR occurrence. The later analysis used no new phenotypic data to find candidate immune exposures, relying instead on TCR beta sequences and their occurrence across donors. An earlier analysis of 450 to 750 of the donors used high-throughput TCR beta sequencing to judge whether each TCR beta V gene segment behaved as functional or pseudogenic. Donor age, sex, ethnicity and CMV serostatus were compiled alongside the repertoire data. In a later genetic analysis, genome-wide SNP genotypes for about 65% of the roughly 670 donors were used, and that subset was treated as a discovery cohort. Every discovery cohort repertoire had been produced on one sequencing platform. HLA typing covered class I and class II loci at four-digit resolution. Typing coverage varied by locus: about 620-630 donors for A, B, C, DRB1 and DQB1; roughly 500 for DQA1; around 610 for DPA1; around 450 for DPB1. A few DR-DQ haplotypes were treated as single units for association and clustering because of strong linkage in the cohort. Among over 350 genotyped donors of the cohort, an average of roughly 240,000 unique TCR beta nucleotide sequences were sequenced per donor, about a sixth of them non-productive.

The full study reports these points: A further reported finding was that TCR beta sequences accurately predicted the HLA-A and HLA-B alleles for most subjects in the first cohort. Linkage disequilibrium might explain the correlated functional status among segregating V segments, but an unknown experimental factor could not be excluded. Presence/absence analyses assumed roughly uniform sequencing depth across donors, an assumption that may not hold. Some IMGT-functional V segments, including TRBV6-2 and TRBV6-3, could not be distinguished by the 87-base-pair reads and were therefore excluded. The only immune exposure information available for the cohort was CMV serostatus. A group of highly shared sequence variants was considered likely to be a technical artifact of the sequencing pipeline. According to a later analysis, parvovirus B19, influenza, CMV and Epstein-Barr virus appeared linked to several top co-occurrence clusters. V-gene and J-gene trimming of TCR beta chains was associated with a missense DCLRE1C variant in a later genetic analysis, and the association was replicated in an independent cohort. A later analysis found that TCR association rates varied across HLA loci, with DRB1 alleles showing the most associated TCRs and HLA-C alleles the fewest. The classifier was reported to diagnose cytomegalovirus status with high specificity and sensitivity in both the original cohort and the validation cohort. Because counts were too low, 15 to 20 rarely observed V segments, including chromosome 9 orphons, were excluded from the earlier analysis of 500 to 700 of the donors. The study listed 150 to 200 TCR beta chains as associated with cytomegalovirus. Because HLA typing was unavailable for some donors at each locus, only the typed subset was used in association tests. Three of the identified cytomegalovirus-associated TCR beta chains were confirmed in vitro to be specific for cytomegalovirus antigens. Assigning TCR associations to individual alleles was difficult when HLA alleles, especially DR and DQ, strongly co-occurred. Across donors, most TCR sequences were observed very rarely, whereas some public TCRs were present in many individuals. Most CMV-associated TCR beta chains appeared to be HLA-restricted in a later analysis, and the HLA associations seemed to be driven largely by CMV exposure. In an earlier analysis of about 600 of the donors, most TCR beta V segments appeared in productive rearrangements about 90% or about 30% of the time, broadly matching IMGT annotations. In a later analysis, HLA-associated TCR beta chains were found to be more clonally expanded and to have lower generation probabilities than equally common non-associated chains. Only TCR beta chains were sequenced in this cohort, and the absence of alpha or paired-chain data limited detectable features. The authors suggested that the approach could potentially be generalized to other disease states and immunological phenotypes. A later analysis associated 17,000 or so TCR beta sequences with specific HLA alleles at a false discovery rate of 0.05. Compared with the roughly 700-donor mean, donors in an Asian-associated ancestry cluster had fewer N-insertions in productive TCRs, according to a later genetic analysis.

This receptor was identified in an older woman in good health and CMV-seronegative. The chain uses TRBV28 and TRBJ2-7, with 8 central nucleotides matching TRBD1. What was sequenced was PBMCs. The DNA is TGTGCCAGCAGTTTGGCACAGGGGGTCGCCTACGAGCAGTACTTC. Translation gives CASSLAQGVAYEQYF.